Given below is one T cell receptor (beta chain) in context. The clone's antigen remains unknown. Qualities for individual bases were not recorded, and no much larger clone is one base off. The data were taken from a study of neoadjuvant anti-PD-1 for oral cavity cancer listed by TCRdb under 2021. As for the study more broadly: Three to four biweekly doses of nivolumab at 3 mg/kg were mostly administered to patients before curative-intent surgical resection. There were more than nine patients in the parent correlative cohort, and the response rate was 33%. A fourth nivolumab dose was given around day 43 to patients without progression, and definitive surgical resection was performed in those patients on days 50-56. Responders were defined as patients with complete response, partial response or stable disease by RECIST 1.1; non-responders were defined as patients with progression. Overall study results and their limits: The TCR analyses had only three patients in each response group, and the authors called for validation in larger cohorts. Larger post-treatment sizes of preexisting intratumoral clones correlated with greater tumor shrinkage, suggesting expansion of preexisting clones contributed to response. A higher pretreatment blood Treg/Th17 ratio correlated with both higher pretreatment blood TCRbeta clonality and lower post-treatment tumor TCRbeta clonality.

The sample's time point label is to be understood as: before neoadjuvant nivolumab. Patients were newly diagnosed with stage II-IVA oral cavity squamous cell carcinoma and had received no prior systemic or radiation treatment. The cohort was composed of patients with HPV-negative, locally advanced oral cavity squamous cell carcinoma. The samples were drawn from a longitudinal correlative study tied to a single-arm phase II trial testing neoadjuvant nivolumab in oral cavity squamous cell carcinoma. Subject-matched pre- and post-treatment PBMCs and tumors from three responders and three non-responders were subjected to genomic DNA-based TCRbeta sequencing. Genomic DNA was isolated from tumor tissue using the Maxwell RSC DNA from Tissue kit. Survey sequencing of tumors used two replicates per sample, and the tumor libraries mostly started from approximately 4.8 ug of input genomic DNA. Following the manufacturer's instructions, the team built TCRbeta libraries using the immunoSEQ hsTCRbeta kit. The finished libraries were brought together in one pool at approximately 3 nM, which was then read using an Illumina NovaSeq 6000 S4 flow cell. Per the original workflow: Raw data preprocessing and quality control were performed with the immunoSEQ Analyzer. The analysis was restricted to productive rearrangements, with each unique CDR3 amino acid sequence defining a clonotype. Repertoire clonality was estimated as the Gini-Simpson index, which was calculated using the R package tcR. Student's t test was used to compare Gini indices, while Pearson correlation assessed associations with tumor size change. The source is immuneACCESS, and TCRdb retained only in-frame sequences with V and J called. Part of the clones is not carried over; for the studies checked, unresolved V genes explain less than half of this, and the remainder is unexplained. V, J and clone size are those of that table, while D and trimming were read from the DNA. This sample comprises approximately 7,800 clones, roughly 60% of them detected only once. The ten largest clones represent roughly 6.3% of the sample.

The material was tumor tissue, obtained before nivolumab (anti-PD-1) treatment. The TCR sequence derives from a person between 40 and 79 years old with oral cavity squamous cell carcinoma.

The nucleotide sequence reads as follows: TGTGCCAGCAGCTTCGCGGGGACAGAAGCTTTCTTT. This sequence encodes CASSFAGTEAFF. The rearrangement combines TRBV11-2 with TRBJ1-1; TRBD1 might be the D gene, on 6 matching bases. The CDR3 covers 12 residues, taking in both the cysteine and the phenylalanine. The DNA shown is the 36-base CDR3, in frame from base 1. The trim is 3 bases for V and 8 bases for J, with a gap of 10 bases between the germline ends. The CDR1 and CDR2 encoded by the germline V gene are SGHAT and FQNNGV. This CDR3, with the reference TRBV11-2 and TRBJ1-1 proteins standing in past its ends, gives the full variable domain EAGVAQSPRYKIIEKRQSVAFWCNPISGHATLYWYQQILGQGPKLLIQFQNNGVVDDSQLPKDRFSAERLKGVDSTLKIQPAKLEDSAVYLCASSFAGTEAFFGQGTRLTVV.